This T cell receptor (beta chain) came from a study of cytomegalovirus exposure and HLA in healthy donors. Overall study: From donors who were HLA-typed, an early data release held 80 million or so unique TCRs.

The PCR was carried out with 60 Vbeta primers and 13 Jbeta primers. Profiled with immunoSEQ multiplex PCR; TCRdb holds only in-frame clones, not every one. This repertoire shows 150,000 to 200,000 clones, approximately 80% found once; its top ten account for 2.2%. Study findings and constraints: An assumption of roughly uniform sequencing depth across donors underlay the presence/absence analyses. Compared with the approximately 700-donor mean, an Asian-associated ancestry cluster reportedly had fewer N-insertions, according to a later analysis. Available immune exposure information covered CMV serostatus only.

This clone was seen more than once but under ten times. Its target is unknown. Sequencing was performed on PBMCs. This receptor was identified in a woman aged 30 to 39 in good health and CMV-seronegative.

CDR3 nucleotide sequence: TGTGCCAGTAGTAGACAGGGAGACACTGAAGCTTTCTTT. It is translated as CASSRQGDTEAFF. J is TRBJ1-1 and V is TRBV19, with 7 bases that match TRBD1. The germline V gene has CDR1 LNHDA and CDR2 SQIVND (reference sequence). With 4 bases clipped from V and 3 bases from J, the junction kept 2 bases outside the gene matches. The CDR3 covers 13 residues.